This T cell receptor beta chain was captured in a study of T cell changes during pregnancy in multiple sclerosis. TCRdb's table, derived via immunoSEQ multiplex PCR, lists solely in-frame clones and lacks some. This table has 20,000 or so clones, roughly 88% appearing once. The CDR3 spans 15 residues. Losses at the gene ends were 0 bases for V and 0 bases for J; bases not matched to a gene: 3. Germline V CDR1 and CDR2: SGDLS, YYNGEE. Sample: CD8+ T cells from peripheral blood mononuclear cells, taken after pregnancy. This receptor was identified in a female donor in good health, enrolled as a control in a pregnancy study. V usage is TRBV9 and J usage is TRBJ2-7; 7 nucleotides agree with TRBD1. In DNA, the CDR3 is TGTGCCAGCAGCGTAGCCACAGGGGACTCCTACGAGCAGTACTTC. It is translated as CASSVATGDSYEQYF. Supplemented by reference TRBV9 and TRBJ2-7, the full variable domain reads DSGVTQTPKHLITATGQRVTLRCSPRSGDLSVYWYQQSLDQGLQFLIQYYNGEERAKGNILERFSAQQFPDLHSELNLSSLELGDSALYFCASSVATGDSYEQYFGPGTRLTVT.